One sample yielded the 31 T cell receptor beta chains listed below, sequenced in a study of T cell repertoires in cytomegalovirus infection. TCRdb reprocessed the reads with MiXCR, giving one entry per CDR3 protein. The sample lists 200,000 to 250,000 distinct CDR3 sequences, about 23% occurring once. What was sequenced was CD8+ T cells from PBMCs. The receptor set was obtained from a human donor in good health (CMV status not recorded). Some clones in this sample may be carry-over from other donors' samples.

The gene calls are TRBV28 and TRBJ1-2; D uncertain. This CDR3 comprises 14 residues. CDR1 is MDHEN, CDR2 SYDVKM, per germline. Trimming pared 7 bases from V and 7 bases from J, leaving 19 bases between. CDR3 sequence: CASTTLARATGYTF. CDR3 nucleotides: TGTGCCAGCACAACCTTGGCGCGTGCCACTGGCTACACCTTC.

Many counts were recorded for this clonotype. CDR3 region: CASSLEGHQNEQFF. The CDR3 bases are TGTGCCAGCAGCTTAGAAGGGCACCAGAATGAGCAGTTCTTC. The V call is TRBV7-9, the J call TRBJ2-1; D remains ambiguous. Trimming took off 1 base at V and 7 bases at J, with 11 bases between the two ends. The CDR3 extends over 14 amino acids. Germline CDR1 reads SEHNR; CDR2 reads FQNEAQ (reference sequence).

This clonotype was counted between two and nine times. The V gene is TRBV19, the J gene TRBJ2-1; 7 bases fit TRBD1. Germline-derived CDR1 and CDR2 are LNHDA and SQIVND (reference sequence). CDR3 length: 17 amino acids. V shed 6 bases, J shed 8 bases, and the junction held 19 bases outside the gene matches. The CDR3 loop is CASRDLQGTIFIDEQFF. The CDR3 DNA reads as TGTGCCAGTAGGGACCTACAGGGGACCATCTTTATCGATGAGCAGTTCTTC.

The chain couples TRBV28 to TRBJ1-2, with TRBD1 as a possible D gene (5 bases). The CDR3 sequence is 20 residues long. Germline-derived CDR1 and CDR2 are MDHEN and SYDVKM. V dropped 5 bases and J dropped 0 bases, with 28 bases sitting between them. The CDR3 here is CASSPPLQQGRLWANYGYTF. The CDR3 DNA follows: TGTGCCAGCAGTCCACCCCTCCAGCAGGGAAGGCTTTGGGCTAACTATGGCTACACCTTC.

A few counts support this clonotype. The V and J genes are TRBV20-1 and TRBJ1-2; possibly TRBD1 for D (6 bases). Germline V gene lookup returns CDR1 DFQATT and CDR2 SNEGSKA (reference sequence). The CDR3 covers 15 residues. Trimming took off 3 bases at V and 2 bases at J, with 16 bases between the two ends. CDR3 DNA sequence: TGCAGTGCTAGCCTCCGAGTACAGGGAAACTATGGCTACACCTTC. Translating it yields CSASLRVQGNYGYTF.

The chain is built from TRBV29-1 and TRBJ2-2; 7 positions agree with TRBD2. This CDR3 is 14 amino acids long. The V gene's germline CDR1 is SQVTM and CDR2 ANQGSEA. The V segment lost 3 bases and the J segment 4 bases; nucleotides outside the gene matches: 5. CDR3 nucleotides: TGCAGCGTTGAGTTCGGGGGGATCACCGGGGAGCTGTTTTTT. It is translated as CSVEFGGITGELFF.

The chain uses TRBV25-1 and TRBJ2-1, with 7 nucleotides matching TRBD1. CDR3 length: 15 amino acids. With V trimmed by 4 bases and J by 4 bases, 7 bases remained unmatched. Germline V gene data show CDR1 as MGHDK and CDR2 as SYGVNS. Here the CDR3 reads CASSGPDRRYNEQFF. As DNA, the CDR3 is TGTGCCAGCAGTGGACCGGACAGGAGGTACAATGAGCAGTTCTTC.

The genes are TRBV20-1 and TRBJ2-1; the D is unclear. The V gene lost 1 base and the J gene lost 7 bases, with 14 bases spanning the gap. CDR3 length: 14 amino acids. Germline V CDR1 and CDR2: DFQATT, SNEGSKA (reference sequence). CDR3 sequence reads: CSARVEQSQNEQFF. Written as DNA, the CDR3 is TGCAGTGCTAGAGTAGAACAGTCCCAAAATGAGCAGTTCTTC.

The sample holds many counts of this clonotype. The chain links TRBV7-2 to TRBJ2-1; 7 bases are a match to TRBD1. Germline lookup yields CDR1 SGHTA and CDR2 FQGNSA. CDR3 length: 12 amino acids. V dropped 8 bases and J dropped 6; count of bases not matched to a gene: 4. CDR3 sequence reads: CASQGVTNEQFF. In DNA, the CDR3 is TGTGCCAGCCAGGGGGTTACCAATGAGCAGTTCTTC.

This clonotype was observed a handful of times. V gene TRBV27 combines with J gene TRBJ2-2; D perhaps matches TRBD2 (6 bases). The CDR3 is 13 amino acids. V was cut by 3 bases and J by 9 bases, with 11 bases left in between. Germline V gene sequence: CDR1 MNHEY, CDR2 SMNVEV (reference sequence). The CDR3 DNA reads TGTGCCAGCAGTTTGGGCGGGACTCGGGAGCTGTTTTTT. It translates to CASSLGGTRELFF.

This clonotype was recorded at least ten times. V usage is TRBV6-1 and J usage is TRBJ2-1; D is undetermined. The CDR3 is 15 amino acids. Germline CDR1 is MNHNS and CDR2 is SASEGT. V was cut by 6 bases and J by 4 bases, with 16 bases left in between. The CDR3 here is CASSPTRASYNEQFF. The DNA of the CDR3 is TGTGCCAGCAGCCCTACAAGGGCCAGTTACAATGAGCAGTTCTTC.

DNA for the CDR3: TGCAGTGCTAGAATTGCTACTGAAGCTTTCTTT. Protein product: CSARIATEAFF. J is TRBJ1-1 and V is TRBV20-1, with D uncertain. The germline V and J ends were trimmed by 2 bases and 5 bases, with 6 bases remaining between them. Looked up from germline, CDR1 is DFQATT and CDR2 is SNEGSKA (reference sequence). The CDR3 is 11 amino acids.

The rearrangement links TRBV6-1 to TRBJ2-2; D remains ambiguous. Between the trimmed V and J ends, which lost 6 bases and 1 base, there was a span of 9 bases. CDR1 is MNHNS and CDR2 is SASEGT in the germline V gene. This CDR3 has 14 amino acids. DNA for the CDR3: TGTGCCAGCAGCGTATACAGGAACACCGGGGAGCTGTTTTTT. Translated: CASSVYRNTGELFF.

V gene TRBV19 combines with J gene TRBJ1-2, with 7 bases fitting TRBD1. The CDR3 is made up of 14 amino acids. V was clipped by 4 bases and J by 4 bases; unmatched bases: 6. CDR1 and CDR2 from the germline V gene are LNHDA and SQIVND (reference sequence). CDR3 amino acids: CASSTGQDFYGYTF. The CDR3 DNA reads TGTGCCAGTAGTACCGGACAGGACTTCTATGGCTACACCTTC.

This clonotype was detected many times. The chain has TRBV7-8 and TRBJ2-2, with 7 positions matching TRBD1. The junction had 4 bases not matched to a gene; V was cut back by 4 bases and J by 2 bases. In germline, CDR1 is SGHVS, CDR2 FQNEAQ. CDR3 length: 15 residues. CDR3 sequence: CASSSGTVNTGELFF. The CDR3 DNA is TGTGCCAGCAGCTCCGGGACAGTAAACACCGGGGAGCTGTTTTTT.

The chain has TRBV28 and TRBJ2-1; no definite D call. In germline, CDR1 is MDHEN, CDR2 SYDVKM. Between the trimmed V and J ends, which lost 6 bases and 3 bases, there was a span of 9 bases. This CDR3 region has 13 residues. CDR3 sequence reads: CASRYPYYNEQFF. The CDR3 DNA reads TGTGCCAGCAGGTACCCTTACTACAATGAGCAGTTCTTC.

This chain joins TRBV27 and TRBJ2-1; tentatively, D is TRBD2 (6 bases). Germline V gives CDR1 MNHEY, CDR2 SMNVEV (reference sequence). The V end lost 8 bases, the J end lost 5 bases, and 13 bases lay between the germline ends. CDR3 length: 13 residues. The CDR3 DNA reads as TGTGCCAGCTCTTCCGGGGGAGACAATGAGCAGTTCTTC. Translated, it gives CASSSGGDNEQFF.

The J gene is TRBJ2-7, the V gene TRBV28; a possible D gene is TRBD2 (6 bases). V gave up 4 bases and J gave up 1 base, with 11 bases separating them. From germline, CDR1 is MDHEN and CDR2 SYDVKM. The CDR3 spans 14 residues. CDR3 sequence reads: CASSSGRDSYEQYF. The CDR3, as DNA: TGTGCCAGCAGTTCCGGGAGAGATTCCTACGAGCAGTACTTC.

This clonotype has just a few counts. The chain joins TRBV27 to TRBJ1-5; maybe TRBD1 (6 bases). Trimming stripped 4 bases from V and 5 bases from J, with 15 bases between. The CDR3 is 15 residues long. CDR1 is MNHEY, CDR2 SMNVEV, per germline (reference sequence). CDR3: CASSSQGQMDQPQHF. DNA for the CDR3: TGTGCCAGCAGTTCCCAGGGGCAAATGGATCAGCCCCAGCATTTT.

V is TRBV12-3 or TRBV12-4 and J is TRBJ2-7, with 13 bases lining up with TRBD2. V gave up 5 bases and J gave up 7 bases; unmatched junction bases: 8. There are 15 residues in the CDR3. CDR3 sequence reads: CASSAEGLAGIEQYF. DNA for the CDR3: TGTGCCAGCAGTGCTGAGGGACTAGCGGGGATTGAGCAGTACTTC.

This clonotype was detected a few times. The chain uses TRBV19 and TRBJ2-5, with D unclear. The CDR3 length is 13 residues. Germline CDR1 reads LNHDA; CDR2 reads SQIVND (reference sequence). Trimming cost V 5 bases and J 2 bases, with 9 bases left between them. CDR3 loop: CASSPGHQETQYF. Written as DNA, the CDR3 is TGTGCCAGTAGTCCGGGCCATCAAGAGACCCAGTACTTC.

The chain carries TRBV20-1 and TRBJ2-7; unclear D gene. Trimming shortened V by 0 bases and J by 3 bases, and 15 bases separated the two germline ends. The CDR3 has 15 amino acids. The V gene's germline CDR1 is DFQATT and CDR2 SNEGSKA (reference sequence). The CDR3 spells CSAREVGRALYEQYF. CDR3 DNA sequence: TGCAGTGCTAGAGAAGTGGGTCGGGCCCTCTACGAGCAGTACTTC.

The sample holds many counts of this clonotype. This chain links TRBV2 with TRBJ1-1, with TRBD1 as a possible D gene (5 bases). Germline V gene lookup returns CDR1 SNHLY and CDR2 FYNNEI. This CDR3 has 11 residues. Deletions cut 6 bases from V and 7 bases from J, with 9 bases between. The CDR3 spells CASRGGSEAFF. The CDR3 DNA follows: TGTGCCAGCAGGGGGGGAAGTGAAGCTTTCTTT.

The rearrangement uses TRBV4-1 and TRBJ1-1; the D gene is possibly TRBD1 (6 bases). This CDR3 spans 14 amino acids. Germline V lookup: CDR1 MGHRA, CDR2 YSYEKL. V lost 0 bases, J lost 6 bases, and 11 bases lay in between. The CDR3, as DNA: TGCGCCAGCAGCCAAGAACAGGGAAACCCTGAAGCTTTCTTT. Its translation is CASSQEQGNPEAFF.

V is TRBV12-3 or TRBV12-4 and J is TRBJ1-2; 8 nucleotides line up with TRBD1. This CDR3 region has 13 residues. V dropped 6 bases and J dropped 8; count of bases not matched to a gene: 8. CDR3 coding DNA: TGTGCCAGCAGCTGGGACAGGTGGAGGGGCTACACCTTC. Its translation is CASSWDRWRGYTF.

This clonotype was counted only a few times. CDR3 sequence: CATSRAGYLDEQFF. CDR3 DNA sequence: TGTGCCACCAGCAGAGCGGGCTACCTGGATGAGCAGTTCTTC. The chain carries TRBV15 and TRBJ2-1; D remains ambiguous. The CDR3 consists of 14 residues. With 1 base removed from V and 8 bases from J, the gap between germline ends came to 12 bases. Germline V gene data show CDR1 as LNHNV and CDR2 as YYDKDF (reference sequence).

The sample holds a few counts of this clonotype. The chain recombines TRBV6-1 with TRBJ2-2; D gene unclear. This CDR3 is 12 amino acids long. In germline, CDR1 is MNHNS, CDR2 SASEGT. Trimming left V 2 bases short and J 7 bases short, with 5 bases between. CDR3 in amino acids: CASSEPVGELFF. The CDR3 coding sequence is TGTGCCAGCAGTGAACCCGTCGGGGAGCTGTTTTTT.

The J gene is TRBJ2-7, the V gene TRBV28; D ambiguous. This CDR3 has 12 amino acids. V was shortened by 4 bases and J by 3 bases, with 7 bases between the two germline ends. In germline, CDR1 is MDHEN, CDR2 SYDVKM. CDR3 coding DNA: TGTGCCAGCAGTTCTGAGAACTACGAGCAGTACTTC. It specifies CASSSENYEQYF.

This clonotype has only a few counts. V and J are TRBV6-4 and TRBJ2-2; D is possibly TRBD2 (5 bases). This CDR3 contains 13 residues. V gave up 8 bases and J gave up 9 bases, with 16 bases separating them. Germline CDR1 and CDR2: MRHNA and SNTAGT. The CDR3 bases are TGTGCCAGCTCCATCTACGGGAACAGGGAGCTGTTTTTT. The encoded protein is CASSIYGNRELFF.

This clonotype has ten or more counts. This sequence joins TRBV20-1 and TRBJ2-5; D gene unclear. Germline values: CDR1 DFQATT, CDR2 SNEGSKA (reference sequence). The CDR3 length is 13 residues. V lost 3 bases and J lost 2, with 10 bases in between. The CDR3 spells CSASPEGQETQYF. CDR3 coding DNA: TGCAGTGCTAGCCCCGAAGGACAAGAGACCCAGTACTTC.

This clonotype was picked up one time. V and J are TRBV28 and TRBJ2-2; D perhaps matches TRBD2 (5 bases). Between the trimmed V and J ends, which lost 4 bases and 7 bases, there was a span of 13 bases. The CDR3 runs 14 residues. The germline CDR1 and CDR2 sequences are MDHEN and SYDVKM. CDR3 amino acids: CASSSLGRDGELFF. Here the CDR3 DNA reads TGTGCCAGCAGTTCTCTCGGACGGGACGGGGAGCTGTTTTTT.